This T cell receptor beta chain was sequenced in a study of blood T cell repertoires in COVID-19. Patients at the Seattle site were enrolled during active infection and followed longitudinally. The method was immunoSEQ multiplex PCR; TCRdb's version includes in-frame clones alone and lacks a portion of them. The profile shows roughly 150,000 clones, approximately 91% of them singletons. The clonotype originates from a man between 18 and 29 years old with COVID-19, enrolled during active disease. The sequenced sample consisted of peripheral blood.

Here the CDR3 DNA reads TGTGCCAGCAGTTCACCCACCAGGGAAGGGCAGTACTTC. Translation gives CASSSPTREGQYF. The chain uses TRBV28 and TRBJ2-7, with a weak D call TRBD1 (5 bases). Looked up from germline, CDR1 is MDHEN and CDR2 is SYDVKM. Trimming took 4 bases from V and 9 from J, leaving 16 bases between them. The CDR3 spans 13 residues.